The 28 T cell receptor beta chains in this list originate from one sample, sequenced in a study of blood T cell repertoires in COVID-19. Assay: immunoSEQ multiplex PCR; the TCRdb copy retains only in-frame clones and omits some. Counted here are about 77,000 clones, more than 80% occurring once; the ten biggest clones make up around 4.8%. Sample: peripheral blood. The receptor source for this set is a woman between 65 and 79 years old with acute or convalescent COVID-19.

This chain joins TRBV4-3 and TRBJ1-2, with TRBD1 matching over 7 bases. Germline values: CDR1 LGHNA, CDR2 YSLEER. V was clipped by 0 bases and J by 4 bases; unmatched bases: 11. The CDR3 contains 17 residues. Written as DNA, the CDR3 is TGCGCCAGCAGCCAAGATTTACAGGGGATCATCTCCTATGGCTACACCTTC. This translates into CASSQDLQGIISYGYTF.

This sequence joins TRBV7-2 and TRBJ1-6; D is unresolved. This CDR3 comprises 13 residues. Germline CDR1 and CDR2: SGHTA and FQGNSA. The V end lost 1 base, the J end lost 9 bases, and 7 bases lay between the germline ends. The CDR3 nucleotides are TGTGCCAGCAGCTTAGTCAGTCGTTCACCCCTCCACTTT. Translating it yields CASSLVSRSPLHF.

This chain joins TRBV11-3 and TRBJ2-7, with D uncertain. Germline V gene sequence: CDR1 SGHNT, CDR2 YENEEA. The CDR3 consists of 13 residues. V was cut by 5 bases and J by 4 bases, with 12 bases left in between. In DNA form, the CDR3 reads TGTGCCAGCAGCCAGAATATCGCTTACGAGCAGTACTTC. It encodes CASSQNIAYEQYF.

Only one count was recorded for this clone. The V call is TRBV5-1, the J call TRBJ1-1; D not resolved. Trimming left V 2 bases short and J 0 bases short, with 5 bases between. From germline, CDR1 is SGHRS and CDR2 YFSETQ. CDR3 length: 13 residues. The CDR3 reads CASSFDMNTEAFF. The DNA for the CDR3 is TGCGCCAGCAGCTTTGACATGAACACTGAAGCTTTCTTT.

This rearrangement joins TRBV2 to TRBJ2-1; D may be TRBD2 (5 bases). V was trimmed by 3 bases and J by 0 bases, leaving 9 bases between them. There are 15 residues in the CDR3. Germline-derived CDR1 and CDR2 are SNHLY and FYNNEI. The CDR3 here is CASSDGGFSYNEQFF. As DNA, the CDR3 is TGTGCCAGCAGTGATGGCGGGTTCTCCTACAATGAGCAGTTCTTC.

V gene TRBV5-8 combines with J gene TRBJ2-7; 11 bases line up with TRBD2. CDR1 SGHTS and CDR2 YDEGEE come from the germline V gene. V dropped 5 bases and J dropped 2; count of bases not matched to a gene: 12. CDR3 length: 17 amino acids. In DNA, the CDR3 is TGTGCCAGCAGTTTTACTAGCGGGGGCTCGACAACCTACGAGCAGTACTTC. This gives the protein CASSFTSGGSTTYEQYF. Drawing the rest from reference TRBV5-8 and TRBJ2-7, the complete variable domain is EAGVTQSPTHLIKTRGQQATLRCSPISGHTSVYWYQQALGLGLQFLLWYDEGEERNRGNFPPRFSGRQFPNYSSELNVNALELEDSALYLCASSFTSGGSTTYEQYFGPGTRLTVT.

The V gene is TRBV9, the J gene TRBJ2-3; 10 positions agree with TRBD1. This CDR3 has 17 residues. The germline gives CDR1 SGDLS, CDR2 YYNGEE. The junction had 5 bases not matched to a gene; V was cut back by 0 bases and J by 1 base. The DNA of the CDR3 is TGTGCCAGCAGCGTAGCTCTTGGGACAGGGGGCACAGATACGCAGTATTTT. Its protein is CASSVALGTGGTDTQYF.

The table lists this clone with a count of one. The J gene is TRBJ2-3, the V gene TRBV4-2, with 9 positions matching TRBD2. V lost 1 base and J lost 4; bases outside the gene matches: 3. From germline, CDR1 is LGHNA and CDR2 YNFKEQ. The CDR3 runs 15 residues. The CDR3 DNA follows: TGTGCCAGCAGCCAAGGTCTAGCGGGACCAGATACGCAGTATTTT. Encoded protein: CASSQGLAGPDTQYF.

The chain employs TRBV3-1 (or the pseudogene TRBV3-2) and TRBJ2-2; no reliable D call. With 4 bases removed from V and 4 bases from J, the gap between germline ends came to 13 bases. Germline loops: CDR1 LGHDT, CDR2 YNNKEL (reference sequence). The CDR3 runs 15 residues. The CDR3 sequence: CASSPLIGSTGELFF. The DNA of the CDR3 is TGTGCCAGCAGCCCCCTGATCGGGTCCACCGGGGAGCTGTTTTTT.

This CDR3 reads CASSYSGTDYGYTF. The CDR3 DNA reads as TGTGCCAGCTCATACTCCGGGACAGACTATGGCTACACCTTC. This chain uses TRBV18 with TRBJ1-2, with TRBD1 matching over 7 bases. The CDR3 length is 14 residues. Germline lookup yields CDR1 KGHSH and CDR2 LQKENI. The V segment lost 5 bases and the J segment 3 bases; nucleotides outside the gene matches: 6.

This clone was recorded once. The V gene is TRBV19, the J gene TRBJ2-2; D gene ambiguous. The ends were cut back, 6 bases at V and 2 bases at J, with 10 bases in the middle. In germline, CDR1 is LNHDA, CDR2 SQIVND (reference sequence). This CDR3 contains 14 residues. The CDR3 region has the DNA TGTGCCAGTAGAGAGAGAATTAACACCGGGGAGCTGTTTTTT. It translates to CASRERINTGELFF.

The V call is TRBV11-3, the J call TRBJ1-2; D gene uncertain. The CDR3 has 13 residues. CDR1 and CDR2 from the germline V gene are SGHNT and YENEEA. Trimming took off 5 bases at V and 2 bases at J, with 9 bases between the two ends. Written as DNA, the CDR3 is TGTGCCAGCAGCCCGCACTCGAACTATGGCTACACCTTC. Translation: CASSPHSNYGYTF.

The J gene is TRBJ1-5, the V gene TRBV7-9; 11 nucleotides align to TRBD1. CDR1 and CDR2 (germline): SEHNR, FQNEAQ (reference sequence). V lost 4 bases, J lost 3 bases, and 2 bases stayed unmatched. The CDR3 is made up of 15 amino acids. The CDR3 loop reads CASSSGQGDNQPQHF. In nucleotides, the CDR3 is TGTGCCAGCAGCTCGGGACAGGGGGACAATCAGCCCCAGCATTTT.

The V and J genes are TRBV19 and TRBJ1-2; 12 bases line up with TRBD1. Germline values: CDR1 LNHDA, CDR2 SQIVND (reference sequence). V was clipped by 4 bases and J by 6 bases; unmatched bases: 6. CDR3 length: 15 residues. CDR3: CASSTSRDRGHGYTF. Here the CDR3 DNA reads TGTGCCAGTAGTACTAGCCGGGACAGGGGGCATGGCTACACCTTC. The full variable domain, with the rest looked up from reference TRBV19 and TRBJ1-2, is DGGITQSPKYLFRKEGQNVTLSCEQNLNHDAMYWYRQDPGQGLRLIYYSQIVNDFQKGDIAEGYSVSREKKESFPLTVTSAQKNPTAFYLCASSTSRDRGHGYTFGSGTRLTVV.

The chain recombines TRBV19 with TRBJ1-5, with unresolved D. Germline V gene lookup returns CDR1 LNHDA and CDR2 SQIVND (reference sequence). Trimming pared 5 bases from V and 7 bases from J, leaving 9 bases between. There are 12 residues in the CDR3. The CDR3 DNA sequence: TGTGCCAGTAGTCGATACGAGCAGCCCCAGCATTTT. It is translated as CASSRYEQPQHF.

V is TRBV2 and J is TRBJ1-1, with D tentatively TRBD1 (6 bases). Germline-derived CDR1 and CDR2 are SNHLY and FYNNEI. Trimming left V 5 bases short and J 3 bases short, with 10 bases between. This CDR3 has 13 residues. The CDR3 is CASSSQGYTEAFF. Written as DNA, the CDR3 is TGTGCCAGCAGTTCACAGGGTTACACTGAAGCTTTCTTT.

This chain links TRBV5-4 with TRBJ2-1; 9 nucleotides line up with TRBD2. The germline V gene encodes CDR1 SGHNT and CDR2 YYREEE (reference sequence). The ends lost 4 bases at V and 4 bases at J; junction bases unmatched: 9. This CDR3 is 16 amino acids long. CDR3 residues: CASSRGASGTYNEQFF. The CDR3 DNA follows: TGTGCCAGCAGCCGTGGGGCTAGCGGGACGTACAATGAGCAGTTCTTC.

This chain connects TRBV9 to TRBJ2-2; tentative D call: TRBD2 (5 bases). CDR1 SGDLS and CDR2 YYNGEE come from the germline V gene. V dropped 5 bases and J dropped 5 bases, with 16 bases sitting between them. The CDR3 length is 15 residues. CDR3 sequence (DNA): TGTGCCAGCAGTTACTCGGACCGGAGGACCGGGGAGCTGTTTTTT. Translation gives CASSYSDRRTGELFF.

The V gene is TRBV5-4, the J gene TRBJ2-3, with a possible D match to TRBD1 (6 bases). CDR1 SGHNT and CDR2 YYREEE come from the germline V gene (reference sequence). V gave up 4 bases and J gave up 0 bases, with 12 bases separating them. The CDR3 is 15 residues long. The DNA for the CDR3 is TGTGCCAGCAGCCTATGGACAGAGAGCACAGATACGCAGTATTTT. It yields the protein CASSLWTESTDTQYF.

The chain recombines TRBV6-5 with TRBJ2-2; the match to TRBD1 covers 9 bases. The CDR3 runs 15 residues. Germline V gives CDR1 MNHEY, CDR2 SVGAGI. Trimming took 6 bases from V and 1 from J; bases not matched to a gene: 3. The CDR3 DNA reads as TGTGCCAGCAGACAGGGACAGGGGAACACCGGGGAGCTGTTTTTT. This sequence encodes CASRQGQGNTGELFF.

CDR3: CASSVGQGDGYTF. CDR3 bases: TGTGCCAGCTCGGTCGGACAGGGTGATGGCTACACCTTC. The chain is built from TRBV18 and TRBJ1-2; TRBD1 agrees at 8 bases. Germline CDR1 is KGHSH and CDR2 is LQKENI. This CDR3 is 13 amino acids long. V lost 6 bases to trimming and J lost 6 bases; unmatched junction nucleotides: 6.

CDR3 region: CASTDGILAGLPNTEAFF. The CDR3 nucleotides are TGTGCCAGCACCGACGGTATATTGGCGGGTCTCCCGAACACTGAAGCTTTCTTT. The rearrangement joins TRBV7-2 to TRBJ1-1; D is uncertain. Trimming pared 7 bases from V and 1 base from J, leaving 25 bases between. Germline values: CDR1 SGHTA, CDR2 FQGNSA. This CDR3 spans 18 amino acids. Based on the CDR3 plus reference TRBV7-2 and TRBJ1-1, the full variable domain is GAGVSQSPSNKVTEKGKDVELRCDPISGHTALYWYRQSLGQGLEFLIYFQGNSAPDKSGLPSDRFSAERTGGSVSTLTIQRTQQEDSAVYLCASTDGILAGLPNTEAFFGQGTRLTVV.

This clone was seen a single time. The chain employs TRBV9 and TRBJ1-1, with D possibly matching TRBD1 (5 bases). Per the germline V gene, CDR1 is SGDLS and CDR2 is YYNGEE. CDR3 length: 17 residues. Trimming took 0 bases from V and 1 from J, leaving 16 bases between them. The CDR3 reads CASSVAGGIVGNTEAFF. In nucleotides, the CDR3 is TGTGCCAGCAGCGTAGCCGGGGGGATAGTTGGGAACACTGAAGCTTTCTTT.

This clone showed up just a few times. This chain links TRBV6-5 with TRBJ1-2; 12 positions agree with TRBD1. The germline CDR1 and CDR2 sequences are MNHEY and SVGAGI. The CDR3 sequence is 15 residues long. V was clipped by 6 bases and J by 8 bases; unmatched bases: 10. CDR3 in amino acids: CASRNPGQGAGGYTF. In nucleotides, the CDR3 is TGTGCCAGCAGGAATCCGGGACAGGGGGCGGGCGGCTACACCTTC.

This clone was seen just once. The V gene is TRBV11-3, the J gene TRBJ2-3; TRBD1 agrees at 11 bases. Germline assignment: CDR1 SGHNT and CDR2 YENEEA. CDR3 length: 15 residues. V shed 3 bases and J 4 bases; nucleotides not matched to a gene: 3. The CDR3 bases are TGTGCCAGCAGCTTGGGACAGGGGGTCCCAGATACGCAGTATTTT. Protein sequence: CASSLGQGVPDTQYF.

The CDR3 spells CSVSGRVGEKLFF. The CDR3 DNA reads TGCAGCGTTTCCGGCAGGGTGGGGGAAAAACTGTTTTTT. This chain connects TRBV29-1 to TRBJ1-4; TRBD1 might be the D (5 bases). This CDR3 is 13 amino acids long. The ends were cut back, 5 bases at V and 8 bases at J, with 15 bases in the middle. Germline CDR1 and CDR2: SQVTM and ANQGSEA.

This clone has only a few counts. The genes are TRBV2 and TRBJ2-7; 10 bases match TRBD1. The germline V gene has CDR1 SNHLY and CDR2 FYNNEI. This CDR3 is 13 amino acids long. J lost 7 bases, V lost 8 bases, and 8 bases had no gene match. For the CDR3, the DNA is TGTGCCAGCGACAGGGGGCAGAGTTGGGAGCAGTACTTC. Its protein is CASDRGQSWEQYF.

This clone was observed a handful of times. This sequence joins TRBV7-9 and TRBJ1-5; the D gene is possibly TRBD1 (6 bases). Germline V gene sequence: CDR1 SEHNR, CDR2 FQNEAQ (reference sequence). CDR3 length: 14 amino acids. V shed 5 bases and J shed 7 bases, with 15 bases lying between them. This CDR3 is CASSQGGEGQPQHF. The CDR3 bases are TGTGCCAGCAGCCAAGGGGGGGAAGGGCAGCCCCAGCATTTT. Using reference TRBV7-9 and TRBJ1-5 for the parts outside the CDR3, the full variable domain is DTGVSQNPRHKITKRGQNVTFRCDPISEHNRLYWYRQTLGQGPEFLTYFQNEAQLEKSRLLSDRFSAERPKGSFSTLEIQRTEQGDSAMYLCASSQGGEGQPQHFGDGTRLSIL.